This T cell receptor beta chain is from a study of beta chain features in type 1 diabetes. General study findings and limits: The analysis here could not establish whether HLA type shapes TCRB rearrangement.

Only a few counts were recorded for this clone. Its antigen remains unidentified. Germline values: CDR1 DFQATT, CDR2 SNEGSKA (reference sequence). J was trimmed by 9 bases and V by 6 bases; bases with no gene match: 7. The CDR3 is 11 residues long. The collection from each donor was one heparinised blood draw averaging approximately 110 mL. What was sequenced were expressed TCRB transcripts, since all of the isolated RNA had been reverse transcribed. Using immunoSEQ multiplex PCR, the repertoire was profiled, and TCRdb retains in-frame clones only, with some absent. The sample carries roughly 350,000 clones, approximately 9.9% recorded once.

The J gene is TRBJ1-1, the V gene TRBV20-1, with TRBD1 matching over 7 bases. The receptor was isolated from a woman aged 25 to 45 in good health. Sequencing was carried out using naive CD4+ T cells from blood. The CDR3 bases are TGCAGTGCGAATTCGGACAGGAAAGCTTTCTTT. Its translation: CSANSDRKAFF.